The text below deals with one T cell receptor (beta chain). Its antigen is unidentified. The data were obtained in a study of T cell repertoires in ileal Crohn's disease. Findings of the study overall: Compared with CD4 T cells, sorted CD8 cells carried more expanded clones. Active smokers at surgery had more clonal expansions than non-smokers. All patients with clonality above 26.8% had endoscopic recurrence.

Germline-derived CDR1 and CDR2 are SGHKS and YYEKEE (reference sequence). Between the trimmed V and J ends, which lost 4 bases and 4 bases, there was a span of 12 bases. The CDR3 sequence is 14 residues long. Assay used: immunoSEQ multiplex PCR; TCRdb lists only in-frame clones, some missing. The sample lists 6,000 to 8,000 clones; 79% were seen once. Material: ileal tissue. This clonotype was sampled from an adult with Crohn's disease. J is TRBJ2-1 and V is TRBV5-5; D remains ambiguous. DNA for the CDR3: TGTGCCAGCAGCCGGCAGTGGGCGTACAATGAGCAGTTCTTC. Translated, it gives CASSRQWAYNEQFF.